This T cell receptor (beta chain) emerged from a study of blood T cell repertoires in COVID-19. Trimming took 8 bases from V and 7 from J; bases not matched to a gene: 2. The CDR3 totals 12 residues. Cohorts were determined from participant-reported clinical history. Exposed participants came across a COVID-19 case within 2 weeks before study entry. Assay used: immunoSEQ multiplex PCR; TCRdb lists only in-frame clones, some missing. The sample has fewer than 400,000 clones; 85% are singletons. The TCR sequence derives from a woman in her 30s who had been exposed to COVID-19. The chain uses TRBV12-3 or TRBV12-4 and TRBJ2-2; 9 nucleotides agree with TRBD1. The sample taken for sequencing was PBMCs or T cells enriched from blood (not recorded which). CDR3 sequence reads: CASGQGLGELFF. In DNA, the CDR3 is TGTGCCAGCGGACAGGGGCTCGGGGAGCTGTTTTTT.